The 25 T cell receptor beta chains presented below share a single source sample, sequenced in a study of T cell repertoires in cytomegalovirus infection. Each CDR3 protein gets one entry after TCRdb re-called the reads with MiXCR. In the table there are more than 150,000 distinct CDR3 sequences, about 28% of which are singletons. The sample comprised PBMCs. Receptors originate from a human donor in good health (CMV status not recorded). Some clones in this sample may be carry-over from other donors' samples.

The chain couples TRBV29-1 to TRBJ2-2; no reliable D call. CDR1 is SQVTM, CDR2 ANQGSEA, per germline. V lost 1 base to trimming and J lost 5 bases, with 14 bases between them. The CDR3 is 15 residues long. The CDR3 here is CSVEGGPGETGELFF. The CDR3 DNA reads as TGCAGCGTTGAAGGAGGCCCCGGCGAGACCGGGGAGCTGTTTTTT.

A few counts support this clonotype. The chain links TRBV2 to TRBJ1-5, with TRBD1 identical over 7 bases. Per germline, CDR1 SNHLY and CDR2 FYNNEI. V shed 9 bases, J shed 7 bases, and the junction held 12 bases outside the gene matches. The CDR3 totals 14 residues. The CDR3 sequence: CASSFNRGMQPQHF. The CDR3 DNA reads TGTGCCAGTTCCTTCAACAGGGGAATGCAGCCCCAGCATTTT. The full variable domain, in which reference TRBV2 and TRBJ1-5 provide the parts outside the CDR3, is EPEVTQTPSHQVTQMGQEVILRCVPISNHLYFYWYRQILGQKVEFLVSFYNNEISEKSEIFDDQFSVERPDGSNFTLKIRSTKLEDSAMYFCASSFNRGMQPQHFGDGTRLSIL.

The sample holds a few counts of this clonotype. The CDR3 reads CASSTRRQGADTEAFF. The CDR3, as DNA: TGTGCCAGTAGTACCCGACGACAGGGAGCGGACACTGAAGCTTTCTTT. The chain recombines TRBV19 with TRBJ1-1; 7 positions agree with TRBD1. The CDR3 has 16 residues. The trim removed 4 bases at V and 3 bases at J, leaving 11 bases unmatched. Germline CDR1 and CDR2: LNHDA and SQIVND (reference sequence).

The V and J genes are TRBV29-1 and TRBJ1-2; TRBD1 matches 7 bases. This CDR3 has 14 residues. The trim removed 3 bases at V and 6 bases at J, leaving 10 bases unmatched. Per germline, CDR1 SQVTM and CDR2 ANQGSEA. Here the CDR3 reads CSVEQAGGRDGYTF. CDR3 coding DNA: TGCAGCGTTGAGCAGGCAGGGGGAAGGGATGGCTACACCTTC.

The V and J genes are TRBV2 and TRBJ1-1, with 8 bases matching TRBD1. The CDR3 totals 13 residues. Germline V gene lookup returns CDR1 SNHLY and CDR2 FYNNEI. The junction had 5 bases not matched to a gene; V was cut back by 5 bases and J by 6 bases. The CDR3 loop reads CASSLTGVPEAFF. CDR3 sequence (DNA): TGTGCCAGCAGTTTGACAGGGGTTCCTGAAGCTTTCTTT.

This clonotype was recorded a few times. The chain couples TRBV6-2 or TRBV6-3 to TRBJ2-3; 7 positions agree with TRBD2. The CDR3 is 20 residues long. CDR1 is MNHEY and CDR2 is SVGEGT in the germline V gene. V lost 0 bases and J lost 1; bases outside the gene matches: 16. CDR3: CASSYSPIAGWIDGTDTQYF. The CDR3 DNA is TGTGCCAGCAGTTACTCCCCCATAGCGGGCTGGATCGACGGCACAGATACGCAGTATTTT.

This CDR3 is CASRTMDRDGYTF. The CDR3 nucleotides are TGTGCCAGCAGGACAATGGACAGGGACGGCTACACCTTC. The chain links TRBV5-5 to TRBJ1-2; TRBD1 agrees at 8 bases. Trimming removed 5 bases from V and 8 bases from J; junction bases left unmatched: 8. The CDR3 spans 13 residues. Germline V gene lookup returns CDR1 SGHKS and CDR2 YYEKEE (reference sequence).

V and J are TRBV7-2 and TRBJ2-2; D gene unclear. The V gene's germline CDR1 is SGHTA and CDR2 FQGNSA. The CDR3 length is 15 residues. The germline V and J ends were trimmed by 0 bases and 7 bases, with 12 bases remaining between them. CDR3 nucleotides: TGTGCCAGCAGCTTAGCGCTAGGAGCGCTCGGGGAGCTGTTTTTT. Translating gives CASSLALGALGELFF. The whole variable domain, filled in from reference TRBV7-2 and TRBJ2-2, reads GAGVSQSPSNKVTEKGKDVELRCDPISGHTALYWYRQSLGQGLEFLIYFQGNSAPDKSGLPSDRFSAERTGGSVSTLTIQRTQQEDSAVYLCASSLALGALGELFFGEGSRLTVL.

V is TRBV7-3 and J is TRBJ2-2, with 9 nucleotides matching TRBD1. CDR3 length equals 15 residues. Germline V lookup: CDR1 SGHTA, CDR2 FQGTGA. V trimming: 6 bases; J trimming: 2 bases; junction bases outside the gene matches: 4. Written as DNA, the CDR3 is TGTGCCAGCAGTGAACAGGGGGCTAACACCGGGGAGCTGTTTTTT. Amino acids: CASSEQGANTGELFF.

This CDR3 reads CSAPTQGREAFF. For the CDR3, the DNA is TGCAGTGCTCCTACCCAGGGGAGGGAAGCTTTCTTT. The chain uses TRBV20-1 and TRBJ1-1, with D maybe TRBD1 (6 bases). CDR1 DFQATT and CDR2 SNEGSKA come from the germline V gene (reference sequence). CDR3 length: 12 amino acids. V gave up 5 bases and J gave up 8 bases, with 15 bases separating them.

The chain couples TRBV5-4 to TRBJ2-5; 13 positions match TRBD2. The CDR3 sequence is 16 residues long. V lost 0 bases, J lost 2 bases, and 1 base stayed unmatched. Germline lookup yields CDR1 SGHNT and CDR2 YYREEE (reference sequence). As DNA, the CDR3 is TGTGCCAGCAGCTTGGGGGGACTAGCGGGACAAGAGACCCAGTACTTC. This gives the protein CASSLGGLAGQETQYF.

CDR3 in DNA: TGTGCCAGCAGCTTATATGGGCAGGGCTATGGCTACACCTTC. This codes for CASSLYGQGYGYTF. V gene TRBV11-2 combines with J gene TRBJ1-2, with TRBD1 as a possible D gene (5 bases). The CDR3 contains 14 residues. Germline V gene data show CDR1 as SGHAT and CDR2 as FQNNGV. Trimming took 2 bases from V and 4 from J, leaving 11 bases between them.

V and J are TRBV5-6 and TRBJ2-1, with a tentative D call TRBD2 (7 bases). From germline, CDR1 is SGHDT and CDR2 YYEEEE. Trimming took off 3 bases at V and 7 bases at J, with 17 bases between the two ends. The CDR3 is 15 amino acids. The CDR3 region is CASSSVRGGRNEQFF. Here the CDR3 DNA reads TGTGCCAGCAGCTCCGTCAGGGGAGGGAGGAATGAGCAGTTCTTC.

This rearrangement joins TRBV4-1 to TRBJ2-3; D is unresolved. Germline V gene sequence: CDR1 MGHRA, CDR2 YSYEKL. The V and J ends lost 0 bases and 5 bases respectively, with 12 bases between them. The CDR3 covers 15 residues. CDR3 DNA: TGCGCCAGCAGCCAAGATCATGCCCCCCAAGATACGCAGTATTTT. Protein sequence: CASSQDHAPQDTQYF.

There are a few counts of this clonotype. The chain recombines TRBV2 with TRBJ2-5, with a weak D call TRBD1 (6 bases). V was clipped by 1 base and J by 5 bases, with 8 bases between them. Per germline, CDR1 SNHLY and CDR2 FYNNEI. The CDR3 covers 13 residues. CDR3 amino acids: CASSEGGRETQYF. As DNA, the CDR3 is TGTGCCAGCAGTGAAGGGGGGCGTGAGACCCAGTACTTC. The full variable domain, in which reference TRBV2 and TRBJ2-5 provide the parts outside the CDR3, is EPEVTQTPSHQVTQMGQEVILRCVPISNHLYFYWYRQILGQKVEFLVSFYNNEISEKSEIFDDQFSVERPDGSNFTLKIRSTKLEDSAMYFCASSEGGRETQYFGPGTRLLVL.

In this sample, this clonotype turned up a few times. The J gene is TRBJ1-5, the V gene TRBV2; D ambiguous. Germline values: CDR1 SNHLY, CDR2 FYNNEI. V lost 6 bases to trimming and J lost 0 bases, with 9 bases between them. This CDR3 has 14 residues. The DNA of the CDR3 is TGTGCCAGCAGGCAGGACCTTAGCAATCAGCCCCAGCATTTT. Amino acid sequence: CASRQDLSNQPQHF.

The chain carries TRBV20-1 and TRBJ1-4, with a possible D match to TRBD1 (5 bases). CDR3 length: 13 amino acids. The V end lost 0 bases, the J end lost 11 bases, and 13 bases lay between the germline ends. Germline assignment: CDR1 DFQATT and CDR2 SNEGSKA (reference sequence). The CDR3: CSARDAPGGKLFF. The DNA of the CDR3 is TGCAGTGCTAGAGACGCCCCGGGGGGGAAACTGTTTTTT.

At least ten counts were recorded for this clonotype. J is TRBJ1-1 and V is TRBV6-1; D is unclear. Germline V lookup: CDR1 MNHNS, CDR2 SASEGT. Trimming removed 3 bases from V and 2 bases from J, with 10 bases in between. The CDR3 consists of 14 residues. The CDR3 loop is CASSEASPNTEAFF. The DNA of the CDR3 is TGTGCCAGCAGTGAGGCCAGCCCCAACACTGAAGCTTTCTTT.

J is TRBJ2-1 and V is TRBV12-3 or TRBV12-4, with TRBD2 matching over 11 bases. Trimming removed 6 bases from V and 3 bases from J; junction bases left unmatched: 4. The CDR3 spans 15 residues. CDR3 nucleotides: TGTGCCAGCAGGGTAGCGGGGGGGCACTACAATGAGCAGTTCTTC. Amino acid sequence: CASRVAGGHYNEQFF.

The chain couples TRBV2 to TRBJ1-4; TRBD1 is a possible D gene (6 bases). Trimming pared 3 bases from V and 7 bases from J, leaving 15 bases between. The CDR3 is 15 residues long. CDR1 is SNHLY and CDR2 is FYNNEI in the germline V gene. The CDR3 coding sequence is TGTGCCAGCAGTGATCGACGGGGGCCCGGTGAAAAACTGTTTTTT. This translates into CASSDRRGPGEKLFF.

This rearrangement joins TRBV19 to TRBJ1-5; D not certain. Germline CDR1 is LNHDA and CDR2 is SQIVND (reference sequence). CDR3 length: 13 residues. Deletions cut 4 bases from V and 2 bases from J, with 6 bases between. The CDR3 reads CASSRTRNQPQHF. Written as DNA, the CDR3 is TGTGCCAGTAGTAGGACCCGCAATCAGCCCCAGCATTTT. Supplemented by reference TRBV19 and TRBJ1-5, the full variable domain reads DGGITQSPKYLFRKEGQNVTLSCEQNLNHDAMYWYRQDPGQGLRLIYYSQIVNDFQKGDIAEGYSVSREKKESFPLTVTSAQKNPTAFYLCASSRTRNQPQHFGDGTRLSIL.

V is TRBV3-1 and J is TRBJ2-7, with D perhaps matching TRBD1 or TRBD2 (5 bases each). The V gene lost 2 bases and the J gene lost 3 bases, with 17 bases spanning the gap. From germline, CDR1 is LGHDT and CDR2 YNNKEL (reference sequence). This CDR3 has 16 residues. This CDR3 reads CASSQSWGRLNYEQYF. The CDR3 coding sequence is TGTGCCAGCAGCCAATCCTGGGGGAGACTGAACTACGAGCAGTACTTC.

This chain links TRBV7-2 with TRBJ1-2; D gene unclear. Trimming removed 1 base at V and 4 bases at J, with 10 bases between. Germline CDR1 reads SGHTA; CDR2 reads FQGNSA. CDR3 length: 14 amino acids. The CDR3 region has the DNA TGTGCCAGCAGCTTAGAGAACGGACTCTATGGCTACACCTTC. Protein sequence: CASSLENGLYGYTF.

This clonotype was detected ten times or more. This rearrangement joins TRBV7-2 to TRBJ1-5; 8 positions match TRBD1. This CDR3 has 15 residues. The germline V gene has CDR1 SGHTA and CDR2 FQGNSA. V trimming: 4 bases; J trimming: 1 base; junction bases outside the gene matches: 3. The CDR3 coding sequence is TGTGCCAGCAGCTCCCGGACAGGGAGCAATCAGCCCCAGCATTTT. This encodes CASSSRTGSNQPQHF.

The chain carries TRBV6-5 and TRBJ2-7; D is unresolved. CDR3 length equals 11 residues. The V gene lost 2 bases and the J gene lost 12 bases, with 11 bases spanning the gap. Germline V gives CDR1 MNHEY, CDR2 SVGAGI. The CDR3 DNA is TGTGCCAGCAGTTACGGCCCGTCACTGTACTTC. This gives the protein CASSYGPSLYF.